The rows below give T cell receptor beta chains drawn from one sample of a study of early T cells in non-severe SARS-CoV-2 infection. A single record per CDR3 protein comes from TCRdb applying MiXCR to the 5' RACE reads. Here the sample spans about 92,000 distinct CDR3 sequences, roughly 17% being singletons. Sequencing used whole blood. The receptors shown here come from an adult who was a healthcare worker with PCR-confirmed SARS-CoV-2 infection or an uninfected control (not recorded which). The CDR3 runs from the conserved cysteine through the conserved F or W. The D gene is left open where the match is weak. Size values are once, few and many counts, or a class for expanded clones, and some rows have none.

CDR3nt,CDR3aa,d_gene,len,v_gene,j_gene,abundance
TGTGCCAGCTCCTACGTCAGGTCCCGCGCCCAAGATACGCAGTATTTT,CASSYVRSRAQDTQYF,NA,16,TRBV28,TRBJ2-3,NA
TGTGCCAGCAGCTTACAGGGGGCCGGGGAGCTGTTTTTT,CASSLQGAGELFF,TRBD1,13,TRBV12-3/TRBV12-4,TRBJ2-2,few
TGCGCCAGCAGCTTGGAGGACAGGGCAACCGAGTATTTT,CASSLEDRATEYF,TRBD1,13,TRBV5-1,TRBJ2-3,few
TGTGCCAGCAGTTTATATGTTGTCACCGCATTTAGCACAGATACGCAGTATTTT,CASSLYVVTAFSTDTQYF,NA,18,TRBV28,TRBJ2-3,NA
TGTGCCAGCTCACCTACCGGGACAGGGGTAGAGACCCAGTACTTC,CASSPTGTGVETQYF,TRBD1,15,TRBV18,TRBJ2-5,NA
TGTGCCAGCAGCGGGGAAGGGCGGGCCTACTCCTACAATGAGCAGTTCTTC,CASSGEGRAYSYNEQFF,NA,17,TRBV11-2,TRBJ2-1,NA
TGCAGTGCTAGAGATAGTATATCACAGTTCTTC,CSARDSISQFF,NA,11,TRBV20-1,TRBJ2-1,NA
TGTGCCAGCAGTCCTTCCGGAGGGCGGACTGAGCAGTTCTTC,CASSPSGGRTEQFF,NA,14,TRBV28,TRBJ2-1,many
TGTGCCAGCAGTGTACCGGGACAGGGAGGATCACCCCTCCACTTT,CASSVPGQGGSPLHF,TRBD1,15,TRBV25-1,TRBJ1-6,NA
TGTGCCAGCAGCCAAGGAGAGGTCTTACCAAACACCGGGGAGCTGTTTTTT,CASSQGEVLPNTGELFF,NA,17,TRBV3-1,TRBJ2-2,few
TGCGCCAGCAGGGTAGCGGGGGCCCAAGAGACCCAGTACTTC,CASRVAGAQETQYF,TRBD2,14,TRBV10-2,TRBJ2-5,few
TGCAGTGCTGAGGGACGAGCGGGAGGCGAGCAGTACTTC,CSAEGRAGGEQYF,TRBD2,13,TRBV20-1,TRBJ2-7,NA
TGTGCCAGCAGTTCTAGCGGGGCTGGGGAGCAGTACTTC,CASSSSGAGEQYF,TRBD2,13,TRBV7-2,TRBJ2-7,NA
TGTGCCAGCAGCGTGTCCGGGACAGCCTACAATGAGCAGTTCTTC,CASSVSGTAYNEQFF,TRBD1,15,TRBV7-2,TRBJ2-1,few
TGCAGCGTTGTGATGGGGGGCTCTCAGCCCCAGCATTTT,CSVVMGGSQPQHF,NA,13,TRBV29-1,TRBJ1-5,few
TGCAGTGCTAGAGTAACCGACCATGAAGCTTTCTTT,CSARVTDHEAFF,NA,12,TRBV20-1,TRBJ1-1,NA
TGTGCCAGCAGCTGCCCGAGACAGTCCCGGAATGCAACTAATGAAAAACTGTTTTTT,CASSCPRQSRNATNEKLFF,NA,19,TRBV21-1,TRBJ1-4,few
TGTGCCAGCAGTTACTTAGGACTAGCGGGAGGCACCGGGGAGCTGTTTTTT,CASSYLGLAGGTGELFF,TRBD2,17,TRBV6-2/TRBV6-3,TRBJ2-2,NA
TGTGCCAGCAGCGTAGATCCGGGACAGGTAACCTACGAGCAGTACTTC,CASSVDPGQVTYEQYF,TRBD1,16,TRBV9,TRBJ2-7,NA
TGTGCCAGCAGTTCCACGGGAGCCCCCCCCTGGGAGCAGTTCTTC,CASSSTGAPPWEQFF,NA,15,TRBV11-2,TRBJ2-1,NA
TGTGCCAGCAGCGCCAACTTGCACACTGAAGTTTTCTTT,CASSANLHTEVFF,NA,13,TRBV6-5,TRBJ1-1,NA
TGTGCCAGCAGCTTACAGGGGAATGAGCAGTTCTTC,CASSLQGNEQFF,NA,12,TRBV7-9,TRBJ2-1,NA
TGCGCCAGCAGCCAAGCTTCCCACAGGGCTACGAGAAACTACGAGCAGTACTTC,CASSQASHRATRNYEQYF,NA,18,TRBV4-3,TRBJ2-7,NA
TGTGCCAGCAGTCCCATTCCGGGACGGAACGTTGGCGCCCAGCATTTT,CASSPIPGRNVGAQHF,NA,16,TRBV28,TRBJ1-5,NA
TGTGCCAGCTCCGAGGGACAGGTGAACACCGGGGAGCTGTTTTTT,CASSEGQVNTGELFF,TRBD1,15,TRBV18,TRBJ2-2,few
TGTGCCAGCAGCTTCGGTCGAAACAACCTCCAGTTCTTC,CASSFGRNNLQFF,NA,13,TRBV7-2,TRBJ2-1,many
TGCAGCGTTGAAACGACAGGGACCTACGAGCAGTACTTC,CSVETTGTYEQYF,TRBD1,13,TRBV29-1,TRBJ2-7,NA
TGCAGCGTTGAGTCGGGAGGCAACGAGCAGTACTTC,CSVESGGNEQYF,TRBD2,12,TRBV29-1,TRBJ2-7,many
TGTGCCAGCAGTTACAGGGGGACTAGCGGGAGGTACAATGAGCAGTTCTTC,CASSYRGTSGRYNEQFF,TRBD2,17,TRBV6-2/TRBV6-3,TRBJ2-1,few
TGTGCCAGCAGTTACTGGAGGACTGAAGCTTTCTTT,CASSYWRTEAFF,NA,12,TRBV6-2/TRBV6-3,TRBJ1-1,many
TGTGCCAGCAGTTTTGGGGTGGACAATGAGCAGTTCTTC,CASSFGVDNEQFF,NA,13,TRBV28,TRBJ2-1,NA
TGTGCCAGCAGTTGGGGGGGCTTGGTCAAAAACATTCAGTACTTC,CASSWGGLVKNIQYF,NA,15,TRBV12-3/TRBV12-4,TRBJ2-4,NA
TGTGCCTGGAGTTGGGACAGAGGAAACACCATATATTTT,CAWSWDRGNTIYF,TRBD1,13,TRBV30,TRBJ1-3,NA
TGTGCCAGCAGTTTTGTTTGGTGGAACACTGAAGCTTTCTTT,CASSFVWWNTEAFF,NA,14,TRBV28,TRBJ1-1,NA
TGTGCCAGCAGCTTCCCAGGGGCCCCCGAGCAGTACTTC,CASSFPGAPEQYF,NA,13,TRBV5-5,TRBJ2-7,few
TGCGCCAGCAGCCCGAGGGGGGACTACGAGCAGTACTTC,CASSPRGDYEQYF,NA,13,TRBV5-1,TRBJ2-7,many
TGTGCCAGCAGCCCTCGGACAGACCAAGAGACCCAGTACTTC,CASSPRTDQETQYF,NA,14,TRBV6-5,TRBJ2-5,few
TGCGCCAGCAGCTTGGATAGGGGCGCGGAATATGGCTACACCTTC,CASSLDRGAEYGYTF,NA,15,TRBV5-1,TRBJ1-2,few
TGTGCTAGTGGTTTGGGACAGGGGGCAGATACGCAGTATTTT,CASGLGQGADTQYF,TRBD1,14,TRBV12-5,TRBJ2-3,NA
TGTGCCACCAGCAGAGCTGACAAGTTCTATGGCTACACCTTC,CATSRADKFYGYTF,NA,14,TRBV15,TRBJ1-2,many
TGTGCCAGTGAGGACGGGTATGGCTACACCTTC,CASEDGYGYTF,NA,11,TRBV2,TRBJ1-2,few
TGTGCCAGCAGCTCCTTAAGGACAGTCACGATATATGGCTACACCTTC,CASSSLRTVTIYGYTF,NA,16,TRBV7-8,TRBJ1-2,few
TGCAGCGTTGACCCGGGAACGGGGCTAGAGACCCAGTACTTC,CSVDPGTGLETQYF,NA,14,TRBV29-1,TRBJ2-5,NA
TGTGCCAGCAGCCTAGGTCGGGACAGGCACTATGGCTACACCTTC,CASSLGRDRHYGYTF,TRBD1,15,TRBV6-5,TRBJ1-2,few
TGTGCCAGCAGTTTTTCGGGACAGGGGAATGAGCAGTTCTTC,CASSFSGQGNEQFF,TRBD1,14,TRBV27,TRBJ2-1,few
TGTGCCAGCGGGACTCTAGCGGGGCTCCGCGTAGGGGAGCTGTTTTTT,CASGTLAGLRVGELFF,TRBD2,16,TRBV6-1,TRBJ2-2,once
TGTGCCAGCAGTGAATCGTCGAGGTCAAATGAGCAGTTCTTC,CASSESSRSNEQFF,NA,14,TRBV2,TRBJ2-1,few
TGTGCCAGCAGCACCCCTTTGGGGCCCCAGCATTTT,CASSTPLGPQHF,NA,12,TRBV27,TRBJ1-5,NA
TGTGCCAGCAGCTTAGATAGGATGGGTGGCTACGAGCAGTACTTC,CASSLDRMGGYEQYF,NA,15,TRBV7-8,TRBJ2-7,few
TGCAGTGCGAGGGGGTCCCTCTATGGCTACACCTTC,CSARGSLYGYTF,NA,12,TRBV20-1,TRBJ1-2,NA
TGTGCCAGCAGCCCAGAAGCAAGGGGCTGGACTGAAGCTTTCTTT,CASSPEARGWTEAFF,NA,15,TRBV7-2,TRBJ1-1,NA
TGTGCCAGTAGTATCACCGGGGAGGATGAGCAGTTCTTC,CASSITGEDEQFF,NA,13,TRBV19,TRBJ2-1,NA
TGTGCCAGCTCACCCTCTCTGGACAGCCAGGATGGCTACACCTTC,CASSPSLDSQDGYTF,NA,15,TRBV18,TRBJ1-2,NA